This is a list of T cell receptor beta chains from one sample in a study of response to subunit inactivated influenza vaccine. TCRdb re-called the RT-PCR reads with MiXCR, one entry per CDR3 protein. The sample has roughly 550,000 distinct CDR3 sequences; approximately 20% are singletons. Separately, the same data were catalogued under a study of T cells expressing NK-cell markers.

Sample: CD4+ T cells sorted from PBMCs, taken roughly 13 days after vaccination. These receptors were obtained from a man aged 50 to 59 who received an inactivated influenza vaccine. Both conserved end residues are part of each CDR3. Fields, in order: D gene, clone size, J gene, V gene, CDR3 protein, CDR3 DNA. A D gene is named only where the DNA matches it firmly. The size of a clone is reported for some rows only, either as once, few or many, or as a class for expanded clones.

D gene: .
clone size: .
J gene: TRBJ1-5
V gene: TRBV18
CDR3 protein: CASSPEVRQPQHF
CDR3 DNA: TGTGCCAGCTCACCCGAGGTGCGGCAGCCCCAGCATTTT

D gene: .
clone size: many
J gene: TRBJ2-5
V gene: TRBV20-1
CDR3 protein: CSARRDMYQETQYF
CDR3 DNA: TGCAGTGCTAGAAGGGACATGTACCAAGAGACCCAGTACTTC

D gene: TRBD2
clone size: .
J gene: TRBJ2-2
V gene: TRBV20-1
CDR3 protein: CSAKGLAGTGELFF
CDR3 DNA: TGCAGTGCTAAGGGACTAGCAGGCACCGGGGAGCTGTTTTTT

D gene: .
clone size: few
J gene: TRBJ2-7
V gene: TRBV6-5
CDR3 protein: CASSYLSRTIPYEQYF
CDR3 DNA: TGTGCCAGCAGTTACCTGAGCAGGACGATACCCTACGAGCAGTACTTC

D gene: .
clone size: .
J gene: TRBJ2-1
V gene: TRBV2
CDR3 protein: CASKTALGFQNNEQFF
CDR3 DNA: TGTGCCAGCAAAACAGCGTTGGGGTTCCAAAACAATGAGCAGTTCTTC

D gene: .
clone size: .
J gene: TRBJ1-3
V gene: TRBV29-1
CDR3 protein: CSVEQLNSGNTIYF
CDR3 DNA: TGCAGCGTTGAACAGCTAAACTCTGGAAACACCATATATTTT

D gene: .
clone size: few
J gene: TRBJ2-2
V gene: TRBV6-2/TRBV6-3
CDR3 protein: CASSYSTRTGELFF
CDR3 DNA: TGTGCCAGCAGTTACTCGACCCGGACCGGGGAGCTGTTTTTT

D gene: .
clone size: few
J gene: TRBJ2-2
V gene: TRBV21-1
CDR3 protein: CASSKLGETPGSCFF
CDR3 DNA: .

D gene: .
clone size: .
J gene: TRBJ2-6
V gene: TRBV12-3/TRBV12-4
CDR3 protein: CASSLGHGGANVLTF
CDR3 DNA: TGTGCCAGCAGCCTTGGCCATGGCGGGGCCAACGTCCTGACTTTC

D gene: .
clone size: many
J gene: TRBJ1-2
V gene: TRBV12-3/TRBV12-4
CDR3 protein: CASTSRANDYGYTF
CDR3 DNA: TGTGCCAGCACCTCCCGGGCGAACGACTATGGCTACACCTTC

D gene: .
clone size: many
J gene: TRBJ1-4
V gene: TRBV11-2
CDR3 protein: CASSLGGRAKIDATNEKLFF
CDR3 DNA: TGTGCCAGCAGCTTGGGGGGTCGGGCCAAAATAGATGCAACTAATGAAAAACTGTTTTTT

D gene: .
clone size: few
J gene: TRBJ1-1
V gene: TRBV28
CDR3 protein: CASRLGFYMNTEAFF
CDR3 DNA: TGTGCCAGCCGCCTGGGGTTTTACATGAACACTGAAGCTTTCTTT

D gene: .
clone size: .
J gene: TRBJ1-5
V gene: TRBV12-3/TRBV12-4
CDR3 protein: CASTDRAGQPQHF
CDR3 DNA: TGTGCCAGCACCGATAGGGCTGGGCAGCCCCAGCATTTT

D gene: .
clone size: few
J gene: TRBJ1-1
V gene: TRBV11-2
CDR3 protein: CASSLEELSRTEAFF
CDR3 DNA: TGTGCCAGCAGCTTAGAGGAGTTGTCCCGCACTGAAGCTTTCTTT

D gene: TRBD2
clone size: .
J gene: TRBJ2-1
V gene: TRBV29-1
CDR3 protein: CSVDERGGIRQFF
CDR3 DNA: TGCAGCGTTGATGAGCGGGGGGGTATCCGGCAGTTCTTC

D gene: .
clone size: .
J gene: TRBJ2-3
V gene: TRBV5-1
CDR3 protein: CASSLDRERTDTQYF
CDR3 DNA: TGCGCCAGCAGCTTGGACAGGGAGAGAACAGATACGCAGTATTTT

D gene: .
clone size: .
J gene: TRBJ2-1
V gene: TRBV6-2/TRBV6-3
CDR3 protein: CASSYWMGGGLRNEQFF
CDR3 DNA: TGTGCCAGCAGTTACTGGATGGGAGGGGGGCTTCGGAATGAGCAGTTCTTC

D gene: .
clone size: .
J gene: TRBJ1-6
V gene: TRBV5-1
CDR3 protein: CASSQPNNSPLHF
CDR3 DNA: TGCGCCAGCAGCCAACCGAATAATTCACCCCTCCACTTT

D gene: .
clone size: few
J gene: TRBJ2-7
V gene: TRBV9
CDR3 protein: CASSVGQGEFYEQYF
CDR3 DNA: TGTGCCAGCAGCGTAGGTCAGGGTGAGTTCTACGAGCAGTACTTC

D gene: .
clone size: .
J gene: TRBJ2-3
V gene: TRBV6-1
CDR3 protein: CASNDRDSTDTQYF
CDR3 DNA: TGTGCCAGCAACGACCGGGACAGCACAGATACGCAGTATTTT

D gene: .
clone size: few
J gene: TRBJ1-2
V gene: TRBV7-2
CDR3 protein: CASSLGRVGYGYTF
CDR3 DNA: TGTGCCAGCAGCTTAGGCAGGGTTGGCTATGGCTACACCTTC

D gene: TRBD2
clone size: .
J gene: TRBJ2-1
V gene: TRBV4-2
CDR3 protein: CASSQGIAGGPGYNEQFF
CDR3 DNA: TGTGCCAGCAGCCAAGGGATAGCGGGAGGGCCGGGATACAATGAGCAGTTCTTC

D gene: .
clone size: .
J gene: TRBJ1-2
V gene: TRBV6-1
CDR3 protein: CASSESPGNYGYTF
CDR3 DNA: TGTGCCAGCAGTGAATCACCAGGGAACTATGGCTACACCTTC

D gene: TRBD2
clone size: few
J gene: TRBJ2-7
V gene: TRBV7-8
CDR3 protein: CASSFRTSGGITYEQYF
CDR3 DNA: TGTGCCAGCAGCTTCCGGACTAGCGGGGGAATTACCTACGAGCAGTACTTC

D gene: .
clone size: .
J gene: TRBJ2-1
V gene: TRBV12-3/TRBV12-4
CDR3 protein: CASSPGPDGLGVQFF
CDR3 DNA: TGTGCCAGCAGCCCGGGCCCCGACGGGCTGGGCGTGCAGTTCTTC

D gene: .
clone size: few
J gene: TRBJ2-7
V gene: TRBV20-1
CDR3 protein: CSARDRGRHTYEQYF
CDR3 DNA: TGCAGTGCTAGAGATAGAGGGCGGCATACCTACGAGCAGTACTTC

D gene: .
clone size: .
J gene: TRBJ1-5
V gene: TRBV12-3/TRBV12-4
CDR3 protein: CASSFKGYNQPQHF
CDR3 DNA: TGTGCCAGCAGTTTTAAAGGGTACAATCAGCCCCAGCATTTT

D gene: .
clone size: .
J gene: TRBJ2-3
V gene: TRBV12-3/TRBV12-4
CDR3 protein: CASSKRRWEDDTQYF
CDR3 DNA: TGTGCCAGCAGTAAACGCAGGTGGGAGGACGATACGCAGTATTTT

D gene: TRBD1
clone size: .
J gene: TRBJ2-1
V gene: TRBV7-9
CDR3 protein: CASSTARTGGVNNEQFF
CDR3 DNA: TGTGCCAGCAGCACCGCCAGGACAGGGGGCGTTAACAATGAGCAGTTCTTC

D gene: .
clone size: few
J gene: TRBJ1-2
V gene: TRBV12-3/TRBV12-4
CDR3 protein: CASSGAKDGYTF
CDR3 DNA: TGTGCCAGCTCGGGGGCGAAGGATGGCTACACCTTC

D gene: .
clone size: .
J gene: TRBJ1-5
V gene: TRBV7-2
CDR3 protein: CASSLEGGKPQHF
CDR3 DNA: TGTGCCAGCAGCTTAGAAGGGGGGAAACCCCAGCATTTT

D gene: TRBD2
clone size: .
J gene: TRBJ2-5
V gene: TRBV6-2/TRBV6-3
CDR3 protein: CASNLGGAATETQYF
CDR3 DNA: TGTGCCAGCAACCTCGGGGGGGCCGCCACAGAGACCCAGTACTTC

D gene: TRBD1
clone size: .
J gene: TRBJ1-2
V gene: TRBV27
CDR3 protein: CASRGGTGRINYGYTF
CDR3 DNA: TGTGCCAGCCGGGGGGGGACAGGGCGAATTAACTATGGCTACACCTTC

D gene: .
clone size: .
J gene: TRBJ2-3
V gene: TRBV29-1
CDR3 protein: CSVGPGGGSTDTQYF
CDR3 DNA: TGCAGCGTTGGCCCTGGAGGGGGAAGCACAGATACGCAGTATTTT

D gene: .
clone size: .
J gene: TRBJ1-2
V gene: TRBV12-3/TRBV12-4
CDR3 protein: CASSSESGHGYTF
CDR3 DNA: TGTGCCAGCAGTTCTGAATCCGGGCATGGCTACACCTTC

D gene: TRBD2
clone size: .
J gene: TRBJ2-1
V gene: TRBV27
CDR3 protein: CASSRSGGVYNEQFF
CDR3 DNA: TGTGCCAGCAGTCGATCGGGAGGTGTGTACAATGAGCAGTTCTTC

D gene: .
clone size: few
J gene: TRBJ1-5
V gene: TRBV12-3/TRBV12-4
CDR3 protein: CASSLVGGGSGPQHF
CDR3 DNA: TGTGCCAGCAGTTTAGTGGGCGGCGGCTCAGGGCCCCAGCATTTT

D gene: .
clone size: .
J gene: TRBJ2-1
V gene: TRBV7-6
CDR3 protein: CASSLMTFDEQFF
CDR3 DNA: TGTGCCAGCAGTCTAATGACCTTTGATGAGCAGTTCTTC

D gene: .
clone size: few
J gene: TRBJ2-2
V gene: TRBV7-9
CDR3 protein: CASRAGWNTGELFF
CDR3 DNA: TGTGCCAGCAGGGCTGGATGGAACACCGGGGAGCTGTTTTTT

D gene: .
clone size: .
J gene: TRBJ2-1
V gene: TRBV2
CDR3 protein: CASRANGGEQFF
CDR3 DNA: TGTGCCAGCAGGGCAAACGGGGGTGAGCAGTTCTTC

D gene: .
clone size: few
J gene: TRBJ2-1
V gene: TRBV4-3
CDR3 protein: CASSQLSRPAYYNEQFF
CDR3 DNA: TGCGCCAGCAGCCAACTCTCCCGGCCGGCGTACTACAATGAGCAGTTCTTC

D gene: TRBD2
clone size: .
J gene: TRBJ2-7
V gene: TRBV2
CDR3 protein: CASSVSREAPEKYF
CDR3 DNA: TGTGCCAGCAGTGTCTCGCGGGAGGCCCCCGAGAAGTACTTC

D gene: TRBD2
clone size: few
J gene: TRBJ2-3
V gene: TRBV30
CDR3 protein: CAWSPGGRTQYF
CDR3 DNA: TGTGCCTGGAGTCCGGGGGGGCGTACGCAGTATTTT

D gene: TRBD2
clone size: .
J gene: TRBJ2-2
V gene: TRBV7-2
CDR3 protein: CASHSGGLLRTGELFF
CDR3 DNA: TGTGCCAGCCATAGCGGGGGCCTTCTACGGACCGGGGAGCTGTTTTTT

D gene: .
clone size: few
J gene: TRBJ2-3
V gene: TRBV24-1
CDR3 protein: CATSDPGRTDTQYF
CDR3 DNA: TGTGCCACCAGTGACCCGGGAAGAACAGATACGCAGTATTTT

D gene: TRBD2
clone size: few
J gene: TRBJ2-3
V gene: TRBV12-3/TRBV12-4
CDR3 protein: CASSSLVSSGFPDTQYF
CDR3 DNA: TGTGCCAGCAGTTCGCTGGTCTCTAGCGGGTTCCCAGATACGCAGTATTTT

D gene: .
clone size: few
J gene: TRBJ1-5
V gene: TRBV28
CDR3 protein: CASSSKGKNQPQHF
CDR3 DNA: TGTGCCAGCAGTTCGAAGGGGAAAAATCAGCCCCAGCATTTT

D gene: TRBD1
clone size: few
J gene: TRBJ2-2
V gene: TRBV28
CDR3 protein: CASKDRVWKNTGELFF
CDR3 DNA: TGTGCCAGCAAGGACAGGGTTTGGAAAAACACCGGGGAGCTGTTTTTT

D gene: TRBD1
clone size: few
J gene: TRBJ1-5
V gene: TRBV20-1
CDR3 protein: CSAKTGSGNQPQHF
CDR3 DNA: TGCAGTGCCAAGACAGGGTCAGGCAATCAGCCCCAGCATTTT

D gene: .
clone size: few
J gene: TRBJ2-3
V gene: TRBV5-1
CDR3 protein: CASSLAVSGDTQYF
CDR3 DNA: TGCGCCAGCAGCTTGGCCGTTAGCGGCGATACGCAGTATTTT

D gene: TRBD1
clone size: few
J gene: TRBJ1-2
V gene: TRBV20-1
CDR3 protein: CSAFGQGAYYGYTF
CDR3 DNA: TGCAGTGCTTTTGGACAGGGGGCGTACTATGGCTACACCTTC

D gene: TRBD1
clone size: few
J gene: TRBJ1-1
V gene: TRBV4-2
CDR3 protein: CASSQSGGRIDTEAFF
CDR3 DNA: TGTGCCAGCAGCCAATCAGGGGGGAGGATAGACACTGAAGCTTTCTTT

D gene: TRBD2
clone size: few
J gene: TRBJ2-7
V gene: TRBV6-1
CDR3 protein: CASSVAGDPSYEQYF
CDR3 DNA: TGTGCCAGCAGCGTAGCGGGGGACCCCTCCTACGAGCAGTACTTC

D gene: .
clone size: few
J gene: TRBJ2-1
V gene: TRBV28
CDR3 protein: CASSSPGTRNNEQFF
CDR3 DNA: TGTGCCAGCAGTTCCCCCGGGACAAGGAACAATGAGCAGTTCTTC

D gene: TRBD1
clone size: many
J gene: TRBJ2-1
V gene: TRBV5-1
CDR3 protein: CASSPGQSSYNEQFF
CDR3 DNA: TGTGCCAGCAGCCCGGGACAGAGCTCCTACAATGAGCAGTTCTTC